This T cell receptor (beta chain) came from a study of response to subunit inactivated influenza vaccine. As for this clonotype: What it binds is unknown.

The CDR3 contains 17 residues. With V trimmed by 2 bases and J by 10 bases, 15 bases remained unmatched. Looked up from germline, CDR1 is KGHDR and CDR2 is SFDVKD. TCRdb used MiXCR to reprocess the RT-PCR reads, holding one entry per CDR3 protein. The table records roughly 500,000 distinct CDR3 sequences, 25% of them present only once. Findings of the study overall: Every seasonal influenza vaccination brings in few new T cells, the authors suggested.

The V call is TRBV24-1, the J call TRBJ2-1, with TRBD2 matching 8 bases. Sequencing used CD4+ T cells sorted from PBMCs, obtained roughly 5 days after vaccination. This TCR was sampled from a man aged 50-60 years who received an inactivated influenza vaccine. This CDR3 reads CATSDSKKRESLKEQFF. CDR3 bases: TGTGCCACCAGTGATTCCAAAAAGCGGGAGAGTCTCAAGGAGCAGTTCTTC.